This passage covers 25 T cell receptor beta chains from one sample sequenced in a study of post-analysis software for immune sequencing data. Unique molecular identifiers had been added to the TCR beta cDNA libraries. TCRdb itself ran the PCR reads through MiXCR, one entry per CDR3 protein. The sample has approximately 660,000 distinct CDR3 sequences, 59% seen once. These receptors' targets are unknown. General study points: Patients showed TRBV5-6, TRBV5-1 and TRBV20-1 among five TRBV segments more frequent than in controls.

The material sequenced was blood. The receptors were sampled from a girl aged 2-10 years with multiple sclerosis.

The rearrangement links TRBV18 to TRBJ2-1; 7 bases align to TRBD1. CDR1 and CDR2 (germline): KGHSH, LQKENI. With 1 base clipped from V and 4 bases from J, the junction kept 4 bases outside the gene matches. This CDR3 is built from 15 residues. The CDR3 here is CASSPQGGEYNEQFF. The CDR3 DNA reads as TGTGCCAGCTCACCACAAGGGGGCGAATACAATGAGCAGTTCTTC.

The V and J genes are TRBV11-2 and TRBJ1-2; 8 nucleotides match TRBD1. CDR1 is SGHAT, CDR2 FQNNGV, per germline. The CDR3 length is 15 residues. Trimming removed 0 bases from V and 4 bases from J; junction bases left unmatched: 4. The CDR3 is CASSLDSGGGYGYTF. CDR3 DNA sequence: TGTGCCAGCAGCTTAGATTCAGGGGGCGGCTATGGCTACACCTTC.

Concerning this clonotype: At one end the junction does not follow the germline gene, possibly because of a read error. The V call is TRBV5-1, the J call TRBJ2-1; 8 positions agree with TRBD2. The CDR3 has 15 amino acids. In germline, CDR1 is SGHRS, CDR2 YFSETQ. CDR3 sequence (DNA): TGCGCTAGCAGCCTAGGGACTAGTTTGAGAAATGAGCAGTTCTTC. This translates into CASSLGTSLRNEQFF.

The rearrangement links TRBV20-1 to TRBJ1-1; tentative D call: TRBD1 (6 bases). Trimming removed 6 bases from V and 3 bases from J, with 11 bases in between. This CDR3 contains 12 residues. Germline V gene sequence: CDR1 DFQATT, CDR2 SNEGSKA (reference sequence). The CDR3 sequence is CSAPGADTEAFF. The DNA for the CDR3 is TGCAGTGCACCGGGGGCCGACACTGAAGCTTTCTTT.

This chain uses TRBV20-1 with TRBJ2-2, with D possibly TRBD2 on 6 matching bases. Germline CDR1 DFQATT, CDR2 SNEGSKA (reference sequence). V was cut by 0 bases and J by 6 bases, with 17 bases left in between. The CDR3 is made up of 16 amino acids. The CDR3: CSARDPGTPNAGELFF. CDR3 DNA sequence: TGCAGTGCTAGAGACCCCGGGACTCCCAACGCCGGGGAGCTGTTTTTT.

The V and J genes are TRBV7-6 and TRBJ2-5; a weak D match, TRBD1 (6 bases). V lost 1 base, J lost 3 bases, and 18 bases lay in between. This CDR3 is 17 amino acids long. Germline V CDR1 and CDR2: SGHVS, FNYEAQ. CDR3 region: CASSLVGGAGAKETQYF. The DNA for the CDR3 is TGTGCCAGCAGCTTAGTAGGCGGAGCAGGGGCTAAAGAGACCCAGTACTTC.

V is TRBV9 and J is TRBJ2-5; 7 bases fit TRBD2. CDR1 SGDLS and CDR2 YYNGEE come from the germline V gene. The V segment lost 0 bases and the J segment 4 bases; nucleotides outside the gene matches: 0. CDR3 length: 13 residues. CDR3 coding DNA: TGTGCCAGCAGCGTAGGACTAGCAGAGACCCAGTACTTC. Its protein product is CASSVGLAETQYF. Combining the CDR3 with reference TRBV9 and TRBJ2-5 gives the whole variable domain DSGVTQTPKHLITATGQRVTLRCSPRSGDLSVYWYQQSLDQGLQFLIQYYNGEERAKGNILERFSAQQFPDLHSELNLSSLELGDSALYFCASSVGLAETQYFGPGTRLLVL.

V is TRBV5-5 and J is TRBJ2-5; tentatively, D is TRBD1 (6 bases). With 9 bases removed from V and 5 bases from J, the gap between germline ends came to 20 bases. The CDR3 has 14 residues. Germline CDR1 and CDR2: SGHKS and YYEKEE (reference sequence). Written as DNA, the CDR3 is TGTGCCATACAATACAGGGCTTTGAGGGAGACCCAGTACTTC. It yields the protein CAIQYRALRETQYF.

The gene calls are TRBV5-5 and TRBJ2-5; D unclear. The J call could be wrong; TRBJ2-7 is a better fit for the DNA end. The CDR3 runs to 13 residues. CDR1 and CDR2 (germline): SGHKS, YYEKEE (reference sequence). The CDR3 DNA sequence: TGTGCCAGCAGCGGGTCTATGGGATACGAGCAGTACTTC. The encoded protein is CASSGSMGYEQYF.

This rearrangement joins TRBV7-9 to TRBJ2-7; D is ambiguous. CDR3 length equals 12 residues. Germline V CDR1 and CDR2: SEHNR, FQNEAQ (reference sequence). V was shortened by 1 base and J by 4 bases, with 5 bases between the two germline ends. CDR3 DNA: TGTGCCAGCAGCTTAGAGTGGTACGAGCAGTACTTC. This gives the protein CASSLEWYEQYF.

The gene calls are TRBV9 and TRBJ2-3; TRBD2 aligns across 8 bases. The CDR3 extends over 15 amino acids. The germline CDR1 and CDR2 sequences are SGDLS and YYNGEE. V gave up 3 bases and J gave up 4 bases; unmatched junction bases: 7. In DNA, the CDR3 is TGTGCCAGCAGCGCAGCCGGGAGGGGGGCAGATACGCAGTATTTT. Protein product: CASSAAGRGADTQYF.

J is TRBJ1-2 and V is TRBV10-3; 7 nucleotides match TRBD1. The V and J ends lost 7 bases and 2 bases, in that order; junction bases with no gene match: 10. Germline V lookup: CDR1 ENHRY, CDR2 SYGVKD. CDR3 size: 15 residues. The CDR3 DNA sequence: TGTGCCATCAAGGCGACGGGGACAGCGAACTATGGCTACACCTTC. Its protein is CAIKATGTANYGYTF.

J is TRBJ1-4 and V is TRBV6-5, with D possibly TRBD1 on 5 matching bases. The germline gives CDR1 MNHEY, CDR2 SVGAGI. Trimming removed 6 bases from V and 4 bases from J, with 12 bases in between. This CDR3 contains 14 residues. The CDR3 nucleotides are TGTGCCAGCAGCTCAGACAGCTATAATGAAAAACTGTTTTTT. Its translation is CASSSDSYNEKLFF.

The CDR3 loop is CSVGRAGVNGEQFF. In DNA form, the CDR3 reads TGCAGCGTTGGAAGAGCGGGAGTTAATGGTGAGCAGTTCTTC. The rearrangement joins TRBV29-1 to TRBJ2-1; 8 bases match TRBD2. The CDR3 runs 14 residues. Germline CDR1 and CDR2: SQVTM and ANQGSEA. V dropped 4 bases and J dropped 9; count of bases not matched to a gene: 11.

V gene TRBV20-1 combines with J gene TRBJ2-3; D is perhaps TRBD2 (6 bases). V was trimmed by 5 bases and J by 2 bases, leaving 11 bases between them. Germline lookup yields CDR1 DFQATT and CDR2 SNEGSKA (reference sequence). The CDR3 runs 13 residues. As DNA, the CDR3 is TGCAGTGCTGGGACTGAGAACACAGATACGCAGTATTTT. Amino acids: CSAGTENTDTQYF.

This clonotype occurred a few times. CDR3 nucleotides: TGTGCCAGCAGCTCGGGACAGTCACCCACAGATACGCAGTATTTT. Translation gives CASSSGQSPTDTQYF. This chain uses TRBV7-9 with TRBJ2-3; 7 nucleotides align to TRBD1. Germline V gene sequence: CDR1 SEHNR, CDR2 FQNEAQ (reference sequence). V shed 4 bases, J shed 2 bases, and the junction held 6 bases outside the gene matches. The CDR3 runs 15 residues. Full variable domain (outside the CDR3, taken from reference TRBV7-9 and TRBJ2-3): DTGVSQNPRHKITKRGQNVTFRCDPISEHNRLYWYRQTLGQGPEFLTYFQNEAQLEKSRLLSDRFSAERPKGSFSTLEIQRTEQGDSAMYLCASSSGQSPTDTQYFGPGTRLTVL.

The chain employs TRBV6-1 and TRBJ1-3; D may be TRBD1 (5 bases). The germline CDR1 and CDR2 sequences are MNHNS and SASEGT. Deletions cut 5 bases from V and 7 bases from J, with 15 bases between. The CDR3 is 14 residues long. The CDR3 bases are TGTGCCAGCAGTCCCCTGGCGAAGGGGAACACCATATATTTT. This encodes CASSPLAKGNTIYF.

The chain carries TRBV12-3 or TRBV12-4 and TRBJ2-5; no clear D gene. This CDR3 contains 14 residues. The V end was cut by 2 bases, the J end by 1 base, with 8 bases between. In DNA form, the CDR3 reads TGTGCCAGCAGTTTACGGGTGGGCCAAGAGACCCAGTACTTC. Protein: CASSLRVGQETQYF.

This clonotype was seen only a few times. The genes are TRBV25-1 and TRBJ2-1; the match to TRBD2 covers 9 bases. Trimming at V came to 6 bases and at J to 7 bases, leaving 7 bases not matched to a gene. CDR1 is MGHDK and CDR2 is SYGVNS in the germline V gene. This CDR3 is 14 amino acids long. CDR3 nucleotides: TGTGCCAGCAGGTCGACTAGCGGAGGGAATGAGCAGTTCTTC. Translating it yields CASRSTSGGNEQFF.

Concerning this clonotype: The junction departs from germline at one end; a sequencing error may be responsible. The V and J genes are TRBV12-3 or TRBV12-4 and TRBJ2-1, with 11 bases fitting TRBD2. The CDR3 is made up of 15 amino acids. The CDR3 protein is CAGSTSGRARNEQFF. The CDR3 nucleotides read TGTGCCGGCAGTACTAGCGGGAGAGCTCGCAATGAGCAGTTCTTC.

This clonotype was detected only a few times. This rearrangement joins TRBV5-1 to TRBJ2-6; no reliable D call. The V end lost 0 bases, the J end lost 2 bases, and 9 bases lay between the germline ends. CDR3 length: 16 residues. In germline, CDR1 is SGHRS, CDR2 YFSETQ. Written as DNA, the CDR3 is TGCGCCAGCAGCTTGGGGGTAGAACCTGGGGCCAACGTCCTGACTTTC. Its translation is CASSLGVEPGANVLTF.

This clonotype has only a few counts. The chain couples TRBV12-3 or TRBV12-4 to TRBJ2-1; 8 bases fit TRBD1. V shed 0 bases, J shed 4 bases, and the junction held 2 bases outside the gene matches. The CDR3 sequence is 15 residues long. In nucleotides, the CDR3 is TGTGCCAGCAGTTTAGCCGGGACAGGTTACAATGAGCAGTTCTTC. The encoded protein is CASSLAGTGYNEQFF.

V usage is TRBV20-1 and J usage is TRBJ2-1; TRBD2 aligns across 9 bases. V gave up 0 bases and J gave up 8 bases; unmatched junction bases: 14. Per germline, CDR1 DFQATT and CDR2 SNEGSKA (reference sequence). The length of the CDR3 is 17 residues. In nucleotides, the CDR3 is TGCAGTGCTAGAGACCCACGAGGGACTAGCCTCGGCGATGAGCAGTTCTTC. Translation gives CSARDPRGTSLGDEQFF.

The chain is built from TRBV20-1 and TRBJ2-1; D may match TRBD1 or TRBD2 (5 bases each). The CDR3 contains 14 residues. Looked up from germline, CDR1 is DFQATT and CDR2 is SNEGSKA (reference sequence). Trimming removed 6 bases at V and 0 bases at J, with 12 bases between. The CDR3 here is CSATGTVSYNEQFF. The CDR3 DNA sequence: TGCAGTGCCACCGGGACGGTCTCCTACAATGAGCAGTTCTTC.

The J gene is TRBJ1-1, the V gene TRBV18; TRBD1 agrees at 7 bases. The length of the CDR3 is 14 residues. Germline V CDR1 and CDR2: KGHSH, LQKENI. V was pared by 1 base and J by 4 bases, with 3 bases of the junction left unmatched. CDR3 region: CASSPRDSATEAFF. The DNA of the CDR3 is TGTGCCAGCTCACCACGGGACAGTGCCACTGAAGCTTTCTTT. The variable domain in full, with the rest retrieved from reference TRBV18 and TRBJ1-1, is NAGVMQNPRHLVRRRGQEARLRCSPMKGHSHVYWYRQLPEEGLKFMVYLQKENIIDESGMPKERFSAEFPKEGPSILRIQQVVRGDSAAYFCASSPRDSATEAFFGQGTRLTVV.